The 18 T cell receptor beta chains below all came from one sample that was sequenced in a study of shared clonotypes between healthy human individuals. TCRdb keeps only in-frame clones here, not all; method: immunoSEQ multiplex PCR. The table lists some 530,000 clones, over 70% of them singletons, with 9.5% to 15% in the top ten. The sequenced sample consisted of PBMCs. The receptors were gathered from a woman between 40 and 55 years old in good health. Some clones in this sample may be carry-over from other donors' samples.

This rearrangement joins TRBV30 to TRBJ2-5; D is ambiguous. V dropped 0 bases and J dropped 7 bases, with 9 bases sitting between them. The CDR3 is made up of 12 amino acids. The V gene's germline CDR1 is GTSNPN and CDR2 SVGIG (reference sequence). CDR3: CAWSVGIGTQYF. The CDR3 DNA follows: TGTGCCTGGAGTGTTGGTATTGGGACCCAGTACTTC.

The CDR3 loop reads CASSSGQGGSWGYEQYF. DNA for the CDR3: TGCGCCAGCAGCTCGGGACAGGGTGGATCCTGGGGCTACGAGCAGTACTTC. The chain uses TRBV5-1 and TRBJ2-7; 9 bases line up with TRBD1. After removal of 3 bases from V and 3 bases from J, the junction contained 13 bases not matched to a gene. This CDR3 has 17 residues. The germline CDR1 and CDR2 sequences are SGHRS and YFSETQ. Using reference TRBV5-1 and TRBJ2-7 for the parts outside the CDR3, the full variable domain is KAGVTQTPRYLIKTRGQQVTLSCSPISGHRSVSWYQQTPGQGLQFLFEYFSETQRNKGNFPGRFSGRQFSNSRSEMNVSTLELGDSALYLCASSSGQGGSWGYEQYFGPGTRLTVT.

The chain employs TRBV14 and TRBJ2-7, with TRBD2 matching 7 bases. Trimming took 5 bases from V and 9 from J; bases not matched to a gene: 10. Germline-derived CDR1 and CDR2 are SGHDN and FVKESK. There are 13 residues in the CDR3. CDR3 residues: CASSFGGGVAQYF. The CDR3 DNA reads TGTGCCAGCAGCTTCGGGGGAGGGGTAGCGCAGTACTTC.

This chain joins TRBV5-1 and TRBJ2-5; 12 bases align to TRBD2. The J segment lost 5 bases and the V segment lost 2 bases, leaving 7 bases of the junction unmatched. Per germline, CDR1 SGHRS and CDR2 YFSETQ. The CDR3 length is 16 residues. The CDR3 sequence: CASSLLTSGSRETQYF. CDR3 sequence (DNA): TGCGCCAGCAGCTTACTGACTAGCGGGAGCAGGGAGACCCAGTACTTC.

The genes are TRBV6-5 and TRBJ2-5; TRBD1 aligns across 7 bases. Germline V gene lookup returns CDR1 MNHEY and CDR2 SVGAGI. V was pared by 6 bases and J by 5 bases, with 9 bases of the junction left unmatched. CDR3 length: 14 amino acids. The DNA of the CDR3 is TGTGCCAGCAGCGCAAGGGGGCGCGTTGAGACCCAGTACTTC. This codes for CASSARGRVETQYF.

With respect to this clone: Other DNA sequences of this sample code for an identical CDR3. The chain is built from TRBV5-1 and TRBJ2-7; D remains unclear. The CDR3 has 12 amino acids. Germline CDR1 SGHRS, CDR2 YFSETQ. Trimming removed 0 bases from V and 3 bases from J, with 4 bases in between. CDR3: CASSLVGYEQYF. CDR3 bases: TGCGCCAGCAGCTTGGTGGGCTACGAGCAGTACTTC. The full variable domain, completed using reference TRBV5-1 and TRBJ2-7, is KAGVTQTPRYLIKTRGQQVTLSCSPISGHRSVSWYQQTPGQGLQFLFEYFSETQRNKGNFPGRFSGRQFSNSRSEMNVSTLELGDSALYLCASSLVGYEQYFGPGTRLTVT.

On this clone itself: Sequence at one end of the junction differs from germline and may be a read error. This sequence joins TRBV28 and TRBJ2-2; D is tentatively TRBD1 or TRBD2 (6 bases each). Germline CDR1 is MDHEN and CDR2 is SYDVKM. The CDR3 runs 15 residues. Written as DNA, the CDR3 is TGTGCCAGCAGTTTAGAAAGGGGGGAACACCGGGGAGCTGTTTTT. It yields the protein CASSLERGEHRGAVF.

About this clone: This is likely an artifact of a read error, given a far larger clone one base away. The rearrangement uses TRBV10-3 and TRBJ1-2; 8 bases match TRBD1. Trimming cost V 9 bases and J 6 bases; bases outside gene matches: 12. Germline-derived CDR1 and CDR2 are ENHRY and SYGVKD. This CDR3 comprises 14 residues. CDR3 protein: CAIVRGQGDNGYTF. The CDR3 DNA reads TGTGCCATTGTAAGAGGACAGGGAGATAATGGCTACACCTTC.

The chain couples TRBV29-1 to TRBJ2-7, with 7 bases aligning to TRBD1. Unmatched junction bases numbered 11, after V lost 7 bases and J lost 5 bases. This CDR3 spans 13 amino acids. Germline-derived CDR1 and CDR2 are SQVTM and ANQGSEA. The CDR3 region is CSGGPTGSDEQYF. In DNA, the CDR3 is TGCAGCGGCGGCCCGACAGGGTCCGACGAGCAGTACTTC.

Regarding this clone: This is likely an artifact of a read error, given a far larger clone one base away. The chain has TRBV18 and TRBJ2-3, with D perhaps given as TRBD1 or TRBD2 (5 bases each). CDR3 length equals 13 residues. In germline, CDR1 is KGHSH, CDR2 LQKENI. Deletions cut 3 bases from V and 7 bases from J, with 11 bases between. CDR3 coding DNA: TGTGCCAGCTCACCCGCCGGGGCATATACGCAGTATTTT. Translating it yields CASSPAGAYTQYF. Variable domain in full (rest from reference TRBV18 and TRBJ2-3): NAGVMQNPRHLVRRRGQEARLRCSPMKGHSHVYWYRQLPEEGLKFMVYLQKENIIDESGMPKERFSAEFPKEGPSILRIQQVVRGDSAAYFCASSPAGAYTQYFGPGTRLTVL.

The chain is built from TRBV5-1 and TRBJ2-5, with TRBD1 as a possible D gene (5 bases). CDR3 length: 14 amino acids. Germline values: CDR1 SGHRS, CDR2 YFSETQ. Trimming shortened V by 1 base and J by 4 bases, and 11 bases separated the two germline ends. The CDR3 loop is CASSLKQATETQYF. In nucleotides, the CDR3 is TGCGCCAGCAGCTTGAAACAGGCTACAGAGACCCAGTACTTC.

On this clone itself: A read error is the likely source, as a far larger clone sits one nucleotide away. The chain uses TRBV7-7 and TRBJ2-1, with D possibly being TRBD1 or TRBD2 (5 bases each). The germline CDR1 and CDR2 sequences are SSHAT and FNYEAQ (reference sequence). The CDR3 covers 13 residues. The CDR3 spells CAISLGAGSEQFF. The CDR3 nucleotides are TGTGCCATCAGCTTAGGGGCAGGGAGTGAGCAGTTCTTC.

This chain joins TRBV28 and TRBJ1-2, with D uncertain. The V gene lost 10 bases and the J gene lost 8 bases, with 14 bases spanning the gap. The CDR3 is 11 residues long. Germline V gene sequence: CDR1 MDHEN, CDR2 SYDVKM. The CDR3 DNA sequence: TGTGCCACCTATATGGGGAACGGCTACACCTTC. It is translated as CATYMGNGYTF.

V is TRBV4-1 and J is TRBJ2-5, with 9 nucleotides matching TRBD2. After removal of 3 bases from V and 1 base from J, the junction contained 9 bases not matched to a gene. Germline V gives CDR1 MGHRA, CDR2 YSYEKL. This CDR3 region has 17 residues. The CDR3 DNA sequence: TGCGCCAGCAGCCACGGACTAGCGCGCAGGATCCAAGAGACCCAGTACTTC. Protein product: CASSHGLARRIQETQYF.

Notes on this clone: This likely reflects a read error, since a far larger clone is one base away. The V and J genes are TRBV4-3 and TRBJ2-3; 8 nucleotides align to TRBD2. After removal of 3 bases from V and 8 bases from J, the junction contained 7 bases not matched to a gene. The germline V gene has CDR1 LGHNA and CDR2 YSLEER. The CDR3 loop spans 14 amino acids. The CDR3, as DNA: TGCGCCAGCAGCCAGGGACTAGAGGCAGGTACGCAGTATTTT. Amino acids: CASSQGLEAGTQYF.

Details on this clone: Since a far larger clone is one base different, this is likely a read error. The CDR3 region has the DNA TGTGCCTGGAGTGGTCTTACCCAGGGTGAGCAGTTCTTC. Translated: CAWSGLTQGEQFF. The rearrangement uses TRBV30 and TRBJ2-1; maybe TRBD1 (5 bases). The V gene lost 1 base and the J gene lost 9 bases, with 13 bases spanning the gap. This CDR3 comprises 13 residues. CDR1 GTSNPN and CDR2 SVGIG come from the germline V gene (reference sequence).

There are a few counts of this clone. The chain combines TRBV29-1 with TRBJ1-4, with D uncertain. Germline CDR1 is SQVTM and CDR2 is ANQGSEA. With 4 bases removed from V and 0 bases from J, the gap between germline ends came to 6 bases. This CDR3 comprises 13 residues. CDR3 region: CSVAGATNEKLFF. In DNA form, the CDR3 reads TGCAGCGTTGCGGGTGCAACTAATGAAAAACTGTTTTTT. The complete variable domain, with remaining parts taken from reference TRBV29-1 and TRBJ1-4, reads SAVISQKPSRDICQRGTSLTIQCQVDSQVTMMFWYRQQPGQSLTLIATANQGSEATYESGFVIDKFPISRPNLTFSTLTVSNMSPEDSSIYLCSVAGATNEKLFFGSGTQLSVL.

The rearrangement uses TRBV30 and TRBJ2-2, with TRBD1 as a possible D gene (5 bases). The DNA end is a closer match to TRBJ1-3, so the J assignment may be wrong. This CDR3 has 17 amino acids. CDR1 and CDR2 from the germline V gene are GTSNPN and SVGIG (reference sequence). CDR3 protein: CAWSVRGRYISGNTIYF. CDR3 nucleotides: TGTGCCTGGAGTGTTAGGGGTCGGTATATCTCTGGAAACACCATATATTTT.